One and the same sample provided the 12 T cell receptor beta chains below, sequenced in a study of a mutant IDH1 vaccine in newly diagnosed glioma. The time point denotes: week 35, safety follow-up. Doses comprised 300 ug of mutant IDH1 20-mer peptide each, plus topical imiquimod. Clones were sequenced by immunoSEQ multiplex PCR, and TCRdb holds only the in-frame ones, with some missing. The sample lists some 33,000 clones, roughly 79% seen once, with almost 9.5% in the top ten. Their antigen targets remain unknown. Here the sequenced sample was PBMCs, taken from a glioma patient whose treatment included an IDH1 peptide vaccine. These receptors came from a woman under 40 with glioma. Some clones in this sample may be carry-over from other donors' samples.

The chain has TRBV7-9 and TRBJ2-5; D may match TRBD1 or TRBD2 (5 bases each). The germline V gene encodes CDR1 SEHNR and CDR2 FQNEAQ (reference sequence). The CDR3 extends over 15 amino acids. V shed 4 bases and J shed 3 bases, with 15 bases lying between them. CDR3: CASSWDLGGEETQYF. The DNA of the CDR3 is TGTGCCAGCAGCTGGGACCTGGGCGGCGAAGAGACCCAGTACTTC. The full variable domain, with the rest looked up from reference TRBV7-9 and TRBJ2-5, is DTGVSQNPRHKITKRGQNVTFRCDPISEHNRLYWYRQTLGQGPEFLTYFQNEAQLEKSRLLSDRFSAERPKGSFSTLEIQRTEQGDSAMYLCASSWDLGGEETQYFGPGTRLLVL.

The CDR3 region is CASSLAQGANEQYF. CDR3 nucleotides: TGTGCCAGCAGCTTAGCCCAAGGGGCTAACGAGCAGTACTTC. The rearrangement links TRBV7-9 to TRBJ2-7, with D maybe TRBD1 (5 bases). Germline loops: CDR1 SEHNR, CDR2 FQNEAQ (reference sequence). The CDR3 totals 14 residues. Trimming removed 0 bases from V and 5 bases from J, with 11 bases in between.

This rearrangement joins TRBV7-6 to TRBJ2-5; maybe TRBD1 (5 bases). This CDR3 is 14 amino acids long. Germline V gene lookup returns CDR1 SGHVS and CDR2 FNYEAQ. Trimming shortened V by 5 bases and J by 1 base, and 11 bases separated the two germline ends. CDR3 coding DNA: TGTGCCAGCAGCGCTCAGGGTATCCAAGAGACCCAGTACTTC. Encoded protein: CASSAQGIQETQYF.

The chain has TRBV28 and TRBJ2-1; no definite D call. The CDR3 has 14 residues. Germline V gives CDR1 MDHEN, CDR2 SYDVKM. V was cut by 5 bases and J by 9 bases, with 17 bases left in between. In DNA, the CDR3 is TGTGCCAGCAGTACCCCCGGAGCTACCGGTGAGCAGTTCTTC. Translating gives CASSTPGATGEQFF.

This chain connects TRBV10-3 to TRBJ2-3, with 10 nucleotides matching TRBD1. Trimming took 2 bases from V and 6 from J; bases not matched to a gene: 8. CDR1 ENHRY and CDR2 SYGVKD come from the germline V gene. The CDR3 is made up of 16 amino acids. The CDR3 sequence is CAISETRDRGADTQYF. In DNA form, the CDR3 reads TGTGCCATCAGTGAGACGAGGGACAGGGGCGCGGATACGCAGTATTTT.

The rearrangement joins TRBV23-1 to TRBJ2-1; D is perhaps TRBD2 (5 bases). TRBV23-1 is assigned to the ORF class and has an uncertain function. V shed 8 bases and J shed 0 bases, with 23 bases lying between them. The CDR3 consists of 18 residues. CDR3 nucleotides: TGCGCCAGCCACCTTAGGTTTAGTAGCGCGAGCTCCTACAATGAGCAGTTCTTC. Translation: CASHLRFSSASSYNEQFF.

The chain recombines TRBV10-3 with TRBJ1-2, with 8 positions matching TRBD1. Germline-derived CDR1 and CDR2 are ENHRY and SYGVKD. The CDR3 sequence is 13 residues long. V shed 10 bases and J 3 bases; nucleotides not matched to a gene: 7. The CDR3 spells CATSGQEDYGYTF. The CDR3 bases are TGTGCCACCTCGGGACAGGAGGACTATGGCTACACCTTC.

The chain joins TRBV30 to TRBJ2-1, with D perhaps TRBD2 (5 bases). Trimming shortened V by 8 bases and J by 4 bases, and 18 bases separated the two germline ends. Germline-derived CDR1 and CDR2 are GTSNPN and SVGIG (reference sequence). CDR3 length: 14 residues. CDR3 nucleotide sequence: TGTGCCAGCGAGCGAGGGAGCCAATACAATGAGCAGTTCTTC. Its protein product is CASERGSQYNEQFF. The complete variable domain, with remaining parts taken from reference TRBV30 and TRBJ2-1, reads SQTIHQWPATLVQPVGSPLSLECTVEGTSNPNLYWYRQAAGRGLQLLFYSVGIGQISSEVPQNLSASRPQDRQFILSSKKLLLSDSGFYLCASERGSQYNEQFFGPGTRLTVL.

The chain employs TRBV7-9 and TRBJ2-7, with 10 bases fitting TRBD2. Trimming cost V 5 bases and J 0 bases; bases outside gene matches: 4. The CDR3 covers 15 residues. Germline values: CDR1 SEHNR, CDR2 FQNEAQ (reference sequence). The CDR3 loop is CASSPPSGSSYEQYF. In DNA form, the CDR3 reads TGTGCCAGCAGCCCGCCTAGCGGGAGCTCCTACGAGCAGTACTTC. Full variable domain (outside the CDR3, taken from reference TRBV7-9 and TRBJ2-7): DTGVSQNPRHKITKRGQNVTFRCDPISEHNRLYWYRQTLGQGPEFLTYFQNEAQLEKSRLLSDRFSAERPKGSFSTLEIQRTEQGDSAMYLCASSPPSGSSYEQYFGPGTRLTVT.

The chain recombines TRBV7-8 with TRBJ2-7; TRBD2 matches 13 bases. The CDR3 totals 15 residues. Trimming took 5 bases from V and 6 from J; bases not matched to a gene: 7. Germline assignment: CDR1 SGHVS and CDR2 FQNEAQ. The CDR3 is CASSILAGGGGEQYF. The DNA of the CDR3 is TGTGCCAGCAGCATACTAGCGGGAGGGGGAGGCGAGCAGTACTTC.

The chain recombines TRBV29-1 with TRBJ2-1; tentatively, D is TRBD2 (5 bases). V was shortened by 4 bases and J by 7 bases, with 14 bases between the two germline ends. CDR1 and CDR2 (germline): SQVTM, ANQGSEA. This CDR3 is built from 13 residues. DNA for the CDR3: TGCAGCGTTGCGGAGGCGCTCTTAAATGAGCAGTTCTTC. Its protein product is CSVAEALLNEQFF.

The chain is built from TRBV4-1 and TRBJ1-4; D is unresolved. This CDR3 is 15 amino acids long. Trimming removed 4 bases at V and 0 bases at J, with 9 bases between. Germline-derived CDR1 and CDR2 are MGHRA and YSYEKL. CDR3 region: CASSPLGATNEKLFF. The DNA of the CDR3 is TGCGCCAGCAGCCCCTTGGGTGCAACTAATGAAAAACTGTTTTTT.